This is a list of T cell receptor beta chains from one sample in a study of T cells in Graves' hyperthyroidism and ophthalmopathy. In TCRdb, the multiplex PCR reads were re-called with MiXCR into one record per CDR3 protein. The sample holds around 280,000 distinct CDR3 sequences, around 13% seen once. Source material: blood. The receptors come from a woman aged 40 to 50 with Graves' hyperthyroidism. CDR3s include the opening cysteine and the closing phenylalanine or tryptophan. The D gene is left open where the match is weak. The size of a clone is reported for some rows only, either as once, few or many, or as a class for expanded clones.

abundance	d_gene	v_gene	j_gene	CDR3nt	CDR3aa
many	NA	TRBV20-1	TRBJ2-1	TGCAGTGCTAGAGCCTACAGGGGGGGTAATGAGCAGTTCTTC	CSARAYRGGNEQFF
few	NA	TRBV29-1	TRBJ1-2	TGCAGCGTTGAAGATAGAAGGGTAGACTATGGCTACACCTTC	CSVEDRRVDYGYTF
many	TRBD2	TRBV2	TRBJ2-1	TGTGCCAGCAGACAGCCGGGACTAGCGGCAAATGAGCAGTTCTTC	CASRQPGLAANEQFF
NA	TRBD1	TRBV6-5	TRBJ1-4	TGTGCCAGCAGCTACAGGGGGCGCAGGACTAATGAAAAACTGTTTTTT	CASSYRGRRTNEKLFF
many	NA	TRBV7-8	TRBJ2-2	TGTGCCAGCAGCTTAGCGTTAGGTGGCACCGGGGAGCTGTTTTTT	CASSLALGGTGELFF
many	TRBD1	TRBV28	TRBJ2-5	TGTGCCAGCAGCAGACAGGGGATATCTAAAGAGACCCAGTACTTC	CASSRQGISKETQYF
many	NA	TRBV5-1	TRBJ1-1	TGCGCCAGCAGTTCATCGAACACTGAAGCTTTCTTT	CASSSSNTEAFF
many	NA	TRBV3-1	TRBJ1-1	TGTGCCAGCAGCCTTAGGACCGAAAGGACTGAAGCTTTCTTT	CASSLRTERTEAFF
NA	TRBD2	TRBV3-1	TRBJ2-3	TGTGCCAGCAGCCAAGCTATAGCGGGAGGGCAAGATACGCAGTATTTT	CASSQAIAGGQDTQYF
few	NA	TRBV15	TRBJ2-1	TGTGCCACCAGCAGAGATTTGGGGGGCTACAATGAGCAGTTCTTC	CATSRDLGGYNEQFF
many	TRBD2	TRBV2	TRBJ2-1	TGTGCCAGCAGTGACGCGGGAGGAGGGTCGAATGAGCAGTTCTTC	CASSDAGGGSNEQFF
NA	NA	TRBV18	TRBJ2-7	TGTGCCAGCTCACCACCAAACGCAGGGATGGACGAGCAGTACTTC	CASSPPNAGMDEQYF
many	TRBD1	TRBV19	TRBJ1-5	TGTGCCAGTAACAGGGGGCCGGGAAATCAGCCCCAGCATTTT	CASNRGPGNQPQHF
many	NA	TRBV7-2	TRBJ1-5	TGTGCCAGCAGCTTAGTCTACAATCAGCCCCAGCATTTT	CASSLVYNQPQHF
NA	TRBD1	TRBV9	TRBJ1-5	TGTGCCAGCAGCGAGGGACAGGTAAATCAGCCCCAGCATTTT	CASSEGQVNQPQHF
many	TRBD1	TRBV20-1	TRBJ1-4	TGCAGTGCTAGAGATCCACAGGGGGCGGGTGAAAAACTGTTTTTT	CSARDPQGAGEKLFF
many	TRBD2	TRBV5-1	TRBJ2-7	TGCGCCAGCAGCCATAGCGGGAGTGAGTACGAGCAGTACTTC	CASSHSGSEYEQYF
NA	NA	TRBV20-1	TRBJ2-1	TGCAGTGCGGACGGACCCCAGGGGGGCGCGCAGTTCTTC	CSADGPQGGAQFF
many	NA	TRBV6-1	TRBJ1-2	TGTGCCAGCAGTTTCCCCCAACGGGGAGGCTACACCTTC	CASSFPQRGGYTF
many	NA	TRBV29-1	TRBJ1-2	TGCAGCGTTCCCCAGGGGAGGTTTGGCTACACCTTC	CSVPQGRFGYTF
many	NA	TRBV6-1	TRBJ2-7	TGTGCCAGCAGCCTCGGACACGGAACCTACGAGCAGTACTTC	CASSLGHGTYEQYF
many	TRBD2	TRBV7-7	TRBJ2-1	TGTGCTAGCAGGAACGGACTAGCGAACGGCAATGAGCAGTTCTTC	CASRNGLANGNEQFF
many	NA	TRBV6-1	TRBJ1-2	TGTGCCAGCAGAGTCTCACAGGGAACTAACTATGGCTACACCTTC	CASRVSQGTNYGYTF
NA	NA	TRBV5-6	TRBJ2-7	TGTGCCAGCAGCCCGGAGGGGGGCCGCTTATGGGGGTACGAGCAGTACTTC	CASSPEGGRLWGYEQYF
few	NA	TRBV4-1	TRBJ1-5	TGCGCCAGCAGCGCAGAGAGGAGCAATCAGCCCCAGCATTTT	CASSAERSNQPQHF
few	TRBD1	TRBV5-6	TRBJ1-4	TGTGCCAGCAGTCCCGGACAGGCGGGACCCGCGGAGGGTGAAAAACTGTTTTTT	CASSPGQAGPAEGEKLFF
many	TRBD2	TRBV2	TRBJ2-1	TGTGCCAGCAGGATTATAGGGGGCGGACTAGCGGGGTACAATGAGCAGTTCTTC	CASRIIGGGLAGYNEQFF
NA	NA	TRBV4-2	TRBJ2-7	TGTGCCAGCAGCCAAGATCTTGGCGGTTACTACGAGCAGTACTTC	CASSQDLGGYYEQYF
many	TRBD2	TRBV20-1	TRBJ2-1	TGCAGTGCTTATAGCGGGAGTCGCAATGAGCAGTTCTTC	CSAYSGSRNEQFF
many	TRBD2	TRBV20-1	TRBJ2-7	TGCAGTGCTAAACCCCGAGGACTAGCGGGTTACGAGCAGTACTTC	CSAKPRGLAGYEQYF
few	TRBD1	TRBV5-4	TRBJ2-6	TGTGCCAGCAGCCGCGGACAGGCCAACTCTGGGGCCAACGTCCTGACTTTC	CASSRGQANSGANVLTF